The source of this T cell receptor (beta chain) is a study of OX40 agonist ivuxolimab in advanced cancers. Study information: Mean age about 60 years, range roughly 23 to 79; approximately 80% male. Study-wide results and limits: People who partly responded at 0.1-3.0 mg/kg had some of the least clonal expansion seen. On average, a greater number of expanded clones characterised CD8+ T cells relative to CD4+.

This clone was counted once. Its antigen is still unknown. Profiling relied on immunoSEQ multiplex PCR, and the TCRdb table lists in-frame clones only, not all of them. Of approximately 19,000 clones in the sample, 78% were seen once. The starting material was CD4+ or CD8+ T cells sorted from blood, obtained in a trial of the OX40 agonist ivuxolimab. The TCR originated in an adult with an advanced solid tumor such as melanoma, head and neck, liver or kidney cancer.

In DNA form, the CDR3 reads TGTGCCAGCAGCGCCCAGGGGGTCTCTGGGGCCAACGTCCTGACTTTC. It codes for CASSAQGVSGANVLTF. This chain links TRBV9 with TRBJ2-6; 7 bases are a match to TRBD1. Germline-derived CDR1 and CDR2 are SGDLS and YYNGEE. The CDR3 runs 16 residues. V gave up 3 bases and J gave up 0 bases; unmatched junction bases: 3.